The 15 T cell receptor beta chains given below trace back to one sample, sequenced in a study of CD4+ T cells in melanoma. Method: immunoSEQ multiplex PCR; TCRdb's copy keeps in-frame clones and lacks some. This sample has more than 9,500 clones; approximately 72% occur once, and the top ten carry about 24%. The sequenced material came from tumor tissue. Source of these receptors: a human donor with melanoma.

V is TRBV2 and J is TRBJ1-5; no reliable D call. Per the germline V gene, CDR1 is SNHLY and CDR2 is FYNNEI. The ends were cut back, 6 bases at V and 1 base at J, with 13 bases in the middle. The CDR3 has 15 residues. CDR3 nucleotide sequence: TGTGCCAGCAGAATGGGAGATCTAAGCAATCAGCCCCAGCATTTT. Protein: CASRMGDLSNQPQHF. The full variable domain, completed using reference TRBV2 and TRBJ1-5, is EPEVTQTPSHQVTQMGQEVILRCVPISNHLYFYWYRQILGQKVEFLVSFYNNEISEKSEIFDDQFSVERPDGSNFTLKIRSTKLEDSAMYFCASRMGDLSNQPQHFGDGTRLSIL.

This clone counts as medium-sized. The rearrangement joins TRBV19 to TRBJ2-1; no clear D. Germline V gene sequence: CDR1 LNHDA, CDR2 SQIVND (reference sequence). The CDR3 totals 14 residues. Between the trimmed V and J ends, which lost 7 bases and 4 bases, there was a span of 14 bases. The CDR3 is CASKRKDKYNEQFF. The CDR3 nucleotides are TGTGCCAGTAAAAGGAAAGACAAATACAATGAGCAGTTCTTC.

This clone ranks as medium-sized. J is TRBJ1-2 and V is TRBV7-8; TRBD1 matches 8 bases. V was pared by 5 bases and J by 7 bases, with 15 bases of the junction left unmatched. The germline V gene encodes CDR1 SGHVS and CDR2 FQNEAQ. The CDR3 loop spans 16 amino acids. The CDR3 region has the DNA TGTGCCAGCAGCACCGCCCTTGACAGGGGCTTGGTTGGCTACACCTTC. Translation gives CASSTALDRGLVGYTF.

This chain uses TRBV10-2 with TRBJ1-6; TRBD1 aligns across 10 bases. V shed 4 bases, J shed 9 bases, and the junction held 3 bases outside the gene matches. The CDR3 is made up of 14 amino acids. Germline V CDR1 and CDR2: WSHSY, SAAADI. As DNA, the CDR3 is TGCGCCAGCAGTGGGACAGGGGGTAGTTCACCCCTCCACTTT. This encodes CASSGTGGSSPLHF.

The chain uses TRBV5-6 and TRBJ2-7; D is uncertain. The CDR3 length is 14 residues. V was clipped by 3 bases and J by 2 bases, with 12 bases between them. Germline assignment: CDR1 SGHDT and CDR2 YYEEEE. The CDR3, as DNA: TGTGCCAGCAGCTATGGGAACCGCCCCTACGAGCAGTACTTC. Encoded protein: CASSYGNRPYEQYF.

Turning to this clone: One end of the junction does not line up with germline, which may come from a read error. The rearrangement uses TRBV6-5 and TRBJ2-3; TRBD1 matches 8 bases. CDR1 is MNHEY and CDR2 is SVGAGI in the germline V gene. The CDR3 sequence is 14 residues long. CDR3 coding DNA: TGTGCCAGCATTTACGGACAGGGAACAGATACGCAGTATTTT. Protein sequence: CASIYGQGTDTQYF.

V usage is TRBV18 and J usage is TRBJ2-2; 8 bases align to TRBD2. The germline V gene has CDR1 KGHSH and CDR2 LQKENI. The junction had 9 bases not matched to a gene; V was cut back by 3 bases and J by 6 bases. The CDR3 extends over 16 amino acids. The chain's CDR3 is CASSPRGEKKSGELFF. The DNA of the CDR3 is TGTGCCAGCTCACCGCGGGGGGAAAAAAAATCCGGGGAGCTGTTTTTT.

CDR3 DNA sequence: TGTGCCAGCAGCCCGTATTCCTACAATGAGCAGTTCTTC. This sequence encodes CASSPYSYNEQFF. J is TRBJ2-1 and V is TRBV6-5; D gene unclear. Per the germline V gene, CDR1 is MNHEY and CDR2 is SVGAGI. V lost 6 bases to trimming and J lost 1 base, with 7 bases between them. The length of the CDR3 is 13 residues.

This CDR3 reads CASSFLAGGWDEQFF. The CDR3 DNA sequence: TGTGCCAGCAGTTTTCTGGCGGGGGGCTGGGATGAGCAGTTCTTC. This chain connects TRBV27 to TRBJ2-1; TRBD2 aligns across 8 bases. This CDR3 has 15 residues. J was trimmed by 8 bases and V by 3 bases; bases with no gene match: 9. Germline values: CDR1 MNHEY, CDR2 SMNVEV (reference sequence).

V gene TRBV27 combines with J gene TRBJ2-1; D not certain. The CDR3 totals 16 residues. The germline CDR1 and CDR2 sequences are MNHEY and SMNVEV (reference sequence). V lost 5 bases to trimming and J lost 0 bases, with 14 bases between them. CDR3 coding DNA: TGTGCCAGCAGTGCCGCGCGGTTCGCCTCCTACAATGAGCAGTTCTTC. Translated, it gives CASSAARFASYNEQFF.

This clone has a handful of counts. V is TRBV29-1 and J is TRBJ2-3, with D tentatively TRBD2 (7 bases). Trimming stripped 5 bases from V and 6 bases from J, with 15 bases between. Per germline, CDR1 SQVTM and CDR2 ANQGSEA. There are 13 residues in the CDR3. This CDR3 reads CSVRGGGWDTQYF. The CDR3 nucleotides are TGCAGCGTTAGAGGGGGGGGCTGGGATACGCAGTATTTT.

The chain joins TRBV15 to TRBJ2-3; 9 nucleotides align to TRBD1. Trimming cost V 4 bases and J 4 bases; bases outside gene matches: 9. The CDR3 is made up of 16 amino acids. Germline V gene sequence: CDR1 LNHNV, CDR2 YYDKDF (reference sequence). The CDR3 DNA reads TGTGCCACCAGCAAACCGGGACAGGGTTTGGCAGATACGCAGTATTTT. It is translated as CATSKPGQGLADTQYF.

Concerning this clone itself: Additional DNA sequences in this sample encode the identical CDR3. The rearrangement joins TRBV19 to TRBJ1-3; D might be TRBD1 (6 bases). Trimming pared 1 base from V and 1 base from J, leaving 8 bases between. The length of the CDR3 is 15 residues. Germline CDR1 LNHDA, CDR2 SQIVND (reference sequence). CDR3 nucleotide sequence: TGTGCCAGTAGTATAGGAGGGGGTTCTGGAAACACCATATATTTT. It is translated as CASSIGGGSGNTIYF.

This chain connects TRBV14 to TRBJ1-2; D ambiguous. This CDR3 is built from 14 residues. Germline V gene sequence: CDR1 SGHDN, CDR2 FVKESK. Trimming shortened V by 4 bases and J by 4 bases, and 13 bases separated the two germline ends. CDR3 protein: CASSRAGNRYGYTF. The CDR3 coding sequence is TGTGCCAGCAGCCGGGCAGGAAATCGCTATGGCTACACCTTC.

The gene calls are TRBV5-1 and TRBJ2-2, with D perhaps TRBD1 (5 bases). The CDR3 length is 16 residues. Trimming left V 0 bases short and J 3 bases short, with 12 bases between. In germline, CDR1 is SGHRS, CDR2 YFSETQ. The CDR3 bases are TGCGCCAGCAGCTTGGACCCATCAGGGTACACCGGGGAGCTGTTTTTT. This encodes CASSLDPSGYTGELFF.